This T cell receptor beta chain was identified during a study of cytomegalovirus exposure and HLA in healthy donors (TCRdb year 2017). The study in broad terms: According to a later analysis, one platform produced both the 100 to 150 validation repertoires and the approximately 600 repertoires of the first cohort. A separate validation cohort of roughly 130 different subjects was used in addition to the roughly 720-subject first cohort. The study combined high-throughput TCR immunosequencing, statistical association of individual TCRs with disease status, and machine learning to predict cytomegalovirus infection status. The study was designed to test whether signatures of past pathogen exposure could be identified by cataloging public T cell receptors.

Paper-wide results and their limitations: Most TCR sequences were observed very rarely across donors, whereas some public TCRs were present in many individuals. In vitro tests confirmed that a few of the cytomegalovirus-associated TCR beta chains recognize cytomegalovirus antigens. The classifier was reported to diagnose cytomegalovirus status with high specificity and sensitivity in both the original and validation cohorts. According to the authors, the approach could potentially be generalized to other disease states and immunological phenotypes. The validation cohort had no HLA typing available for a later analysis, so co-occurrence within that cohort was assessed over all 130 or so repertoires. In the study, some 180 TCR beta chains were listed as associated with cytomegalovirus. Of the cluster scores, approximately 94% were above 0 in a later analysis, which found that TCRs clustered in the first cohort also tended to co-occur in the 95 to 150 validation repertoires.

Of note for this clone: Its recognized antigen is unknown. Nothing much larger sits one base from this clone, and base qualities are not available.

The donors belonged to the validation cohort of about 120 subjects, which was separate from the roughly 670-subject first cohort. The germline ends are 14 bases apart after V is trimmed by 6 bases and J by 8 bases. The CDR3 numbers 12 residues from cysteine through phenylalanine. Here the CDR3 DNA is all that survives: 36 bases in frame from base 1. CDR1 and CDR2, looked up from the germline V gene, are SQVTM and ANQGSEA. The library was made by the immunoSEQ multiplex PCR assay. The study's processing was this. A statistical classification framework was developed to diagnose cytomegalovirus status using the catalog of TCR beta chain sequences. TCRdb re-hosts the immuneACCESS table, in-frame sequences only. Its copies lack some clones; in the studies checked, an unresolved V gene accounts for under half of them, and the cause for the rest is not known. V, J and clone size derive from that table, while D and trimming were established from the DNA sequence. This sample is represented by under 250,000 clones; about 81% of them were singletons. Over 0.95% of the sample is held by the ten biggest clonotypes.

The specimen was PBMCs. The rearranged segments are TRBV29-1 and TRBJ2-1; TRBD2 is a possible D gene, resting on 6 matching bases. The receptor comes from a woman in her 30s in good health and CMV-seronegative. The base sequence is TGCAGCGTGGCATATCTAGCGTATGAGCAGTTCTTC. This gives the protein CSVAYLAYEQFF.